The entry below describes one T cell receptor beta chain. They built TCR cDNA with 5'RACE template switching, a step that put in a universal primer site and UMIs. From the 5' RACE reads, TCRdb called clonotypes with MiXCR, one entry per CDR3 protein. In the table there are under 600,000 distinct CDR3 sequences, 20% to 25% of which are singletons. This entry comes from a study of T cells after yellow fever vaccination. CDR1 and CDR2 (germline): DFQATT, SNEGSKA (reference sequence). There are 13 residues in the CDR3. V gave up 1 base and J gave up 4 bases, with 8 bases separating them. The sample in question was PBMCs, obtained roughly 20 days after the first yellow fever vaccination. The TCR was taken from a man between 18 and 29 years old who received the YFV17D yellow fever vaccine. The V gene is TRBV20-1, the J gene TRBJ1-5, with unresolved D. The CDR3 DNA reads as TGCAGTGCTAGAGTAACTGTTAATCAGCCCCAGCATTTT. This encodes CSARVTVNQPQHF.